Following are 12 T cell receptor beta chains from one sample sequenced in a study of shared clonotypes between healthy human individuals (dated by TCRdb to 2019 to 2021). Preparation of the library involved the immunoSEQ multiplex PCR assay. Not all clones reach the TCRdb copy of this immuneACCESS table, which keeps in-frame sequences only. Checked studies attribute under half of the gap to unresolved V genes and leave the rest unexplained. A total of approximately 2,300,000 clones appear in this sample, 85% to 95% of them only once. The ten largest clones take up about 0.41% of the sample. Specimen: naive CD4+ T cells from PBMCs. Reading the label with the study, this specimen's cell subset or site is: CD45RA+ positively selected. These receptors came from a man younger than 30 in good health. Some clones in this sample may be carry-over from other donors' samples.

The J gene is TRBJ2-2, the V gene TRBV27; D not certain. Germline CDR1 and CDR2: MNHEY and SMNVEV (reference sequence). The CDR3 extends over 13 amino acids. The ends were cut back, 10 bases at V and 0 bases at J, with 9 bases in the middle. The CDR3 sequence: CATHRSNTGELFF. CDR3 DNA: TGTGCCACCCACCGTTCGAACACCGGGGAGCTGTTTTTT.

J is TRBJ1-3 and V is TRBV28; 10 bases align to TRBD1. V dropped 3 bases and J dropped 2; count of bases not matched to a gene: 7. The length of the CDR3 is 17 residues. Germline CDR1 MDHEN, CDR2 SYDVKM. CDR3 coding DNA: TGTGCCAGCAGTTTCCTTGACAGGGGGCACCCTGGAAACACCATATATTTT. Encoded protein: CASSFLDRGHPGNTIYF.

The chain employs TRBV7-2 and TRBJ2-2; D possibly matches TRBD1 or TRBD2 (5 bases each). With 6 bases removed from V and 0 bases from J, the gap between germline ends came to 8 bases. CDR1 is SGHTA and CDR2 is FQGNSA in the germline V gene. The CDR3 is 14 amino acids. DNA of the CDR3: TGTGCCAGCAGTTTGGGGGCGAACACCGGGGAGCTGTTTTTT. Translation: CASSLGANTGELFF.

As for this clone: The identical CDR3 is also encoded by other nucleotide sequences in the sample. This sequence joins TRBV5-1 and TRBJ1-4, with 9 bases that match TRBD1. The CDR3 sequence is 15 residues long. Unmatched junction bases numbered 3, after V lost 3 bases and J lost 3 bases. Per germline, CDR1 SGHRS and CDR2 YFSETQ. The CDR3 region has the DNA TGCGCCAGCAGCTCGGGACAGGGCCCTAATGAAAAACTGTTTTTT. Encoded protein: CASSSGQGPNEKLFF.

The genes are TRBV9 and TRBJ1-1; TRBD1 matches at 11 bases. The CDR3 has 15 amino acids. V was pared by 3 bases and J by 10 bases, with 11 bases of the junction left unmatched. The germline V gene encodes CDR1 SGDLS and CDR2 YYNGEE. The CDR3 bases are TGTGCCAGCAGCGCCGACGGGGGACAGGGGGTCCGAGCTTTCTTT. Amino acid sequence: CASSADGGQGVRAFF.

This clone was seen more than once but under ten times. The chain employs TRBV19 and TRBJ2-2; D perhaps matches TRBD2 (5 bases). Trimming stripped 4 bases from V and 3 bases from J, with 12 bases between. Germline CDR1 is LNHDA and CDR2 is SQIVND (reference sequence). The CDR3 extends over 15 amino acids. Here the CDR3 reads CASSNGRSDTGELFF. For the CDR3, the DNA is TGTGCCAGTAGTAATGGGAGATCGGACACCGGGGAGCTGTTTTTT.

The V gene is TRBV2, the J gene TRBJ2-7; 9 bases are a match to TRBD1. Looked up from germline, CDR1 is SNHLY and CDR2 is FYNNEI. V gave up 4 bases and J gave up 3 bases; unmatched junction bases: 1. The CDR3 consists of 13 residues. This CDR3 is CASSATGGYEQYF. For the CDR3, the DNA is TGTGCCAGCAGTGCGACAGGGGGCTACGAGCAGTACTTC.

Turning to this clone: Other DNA sequences in this sample translate to the same CDR3. The CDR3 spells CASSPGGGAFF. The CDR3 DNA reads TGTGCCAGCAGCCCCGGGGGCGGAGCTTTCTTT. This chain links TRBV11-2 with TRBJ1-1; D possibly corresponds to TRBD1 (6 bases). Trimming removed 5 bases at V and 10 bases at J, with 11 bases between. The CDR3 spans 11 residues. CDR1 is SGHAT, CDR2 FQNNGV, per germline.

Notes on this clone: One end of the junction fails to match germline, which may point to a read error. The J gene is TRBJ2-7, the V gene TRBV18, with TRBD1 as a possible D gene (6 bases). Looked up from germline, CDR1 is KGHSH and CDR2 is LQKENI. The CDR3 has 16 residues. This chain's CDR3 is CASSPPRGISSYEQYF. The CDR3, as DNA: TGTGCCAGCTCGCCACCTAGGGGGATAAGCTCCTACGAGCAGTACTTC.

The gene calls are TRBV19 and TRBJ2-7; TRBD2 matches at 10 bases. With V trimmed by 1 base and J by 3 bases, 3 bases remained unmatched. This CDR3 spans 15 amino acids. CDR1 is LNHDA and CDR2 is SQIVND in the germline V gene (reference sequence). The DNA for the CDR3 is TGTGCCAGTAGTATAGCGGGGACTAGCGACTACGAGCAGTACTTC. Its protein is CASSIAGTSDYEQYF.

The V gene is TRBV5-1, the J gene TRBJ2-1; 10 positions agree with TRBD2. In germline, CDR1 is SGHRS, CDR2 YFSETQ. The CDR3 sequence is 15 residues long. J gave up 3 bases and V 3 bases, and 3 bases lay outside the gene matches. The CDR3, as DNA: TGCGCCAGCAGCTCACGGACTAGCGGCTACAATGAGCAGTTCTTC. It specifies CASSSRTSGYNEQFF.

V is TRBV28 and J is TRBJ2-5; no definite D call. The germline gives CDR1 MDHEN, CDR2 SYDVKM. With 6 bases removed from V and 2 bases from J, the gap between germline ends came to 19 bases. The CDR3 extends over 16 amino acids. The CDR3 here is CASRPPTNVVQETQYF. CDR3 sequence (DNA): TGTGCCAGCAGACCCCCCACTAACGTGGTACAAGAGACCCAGTACTTC.